The T cell receptor (beta chain) described here comes from a study of cytomegalovirus exposure and HLA in healthy donors. Study as a whole: A later analysis reported the same platform for the roughly 120 validation repertoires and the roughly 670 first-cohort repertoires.

Notes on this clone: Its antigen is unknown.

TCRdb's copy holds only in-frame clones and misses some; the assay was immunoSEQ multiplex PCR. The table includes 150,000 to 200,000 clones, roughly nine tenths detected once. Study-wide points: Reportedly, cytomegalovirus status was diagnosed with high sensitivity and specificity. The majority of TCR sequences were rare, yet some public TCRs appeared in many donors. Cytomegalovirus-associated status was assigned to approximately 160 TCR beta chains.

V gave up 9 bases and J gave up 0 bases; unmatched junction bases: 8. The CDR3 runs 14 residues. This TCR was recovered from a woman under 30 in good health and CMV-seropositive. Sequenced material: PBMCs. This chain connects TRBV5-3 to TRBJ2-7; 8 bases match TRBD2. TRBV5-3 is known as an ORF, though its function is uncertain. The CDR3 sequence is CATTISGNSYEQYF. CDR3 bases: TGTGCCACTACTATTAGCGGGAACTCCTACGAGCAGTACTTC.